A selection of T cell receptor beta chains follows, all from one sample in a study of shared clonotypes between healthy human individuals. Sequenced by immunoSEQ multiplex PCR; TCRdb stores in-frame clones only, minus some. The table has hundreds of thousands of clones, roughly 97% seen once. Sequencing input: naive CD4+ T cells sorted from blood. These receptors all come from a woman aged 25 to 39 in good health. CDR3s include the opening cysteine and the closing phenylalanine or tryptophan. A D gene is named only where the DNA matches it firmly. The size of a clone is reported for some rows only, either as once, few or many, or as a class for expanded clones.

V,D,size,J,DNA,CDR3
TRBV7-9,NA,NA,TRBJ1-1,TGTGCCAGCAGCTTACACAGGAGAAGTAGAACTGAAGCTTTCTTT,CASSLHRRSRTEAFF
TRBV5-8,NA,NA,TRBJ1-5,TGTGCCAGCAGCTTAGGAATAAATCAGCCCCAGCATTTT,CASSLGINQPQHF
TRBV7-7,NA,NA,TRBJ2-6,TGTGCCAGCAGCCTTAAGTGTAAGTGCCCAAAGTCGGGCCACGTCCTGACTTTC,CASSLKCKCPKSGHVLTF
TRBV6-1,NA,NA,TRBJ1-5,TGTGCCAGCAGTGAAGCGGGGCATTACAATCAGCCCCAGCATTTT,CASSEAGHYNQPQHF
TRBV15,NA,NA,TRBJ1-4,TGTGCCACCAGCAGAGCCAACCCAACTAATGAAAAACTGTTTTTT,CATSRANPTNEKLFF
TRBV7-6,NA,NA,TRBJ1-4,TGTGCCAGCAGCCACGACAGCTTGAATGAAAAACTGTTTTTT,CASSHDSLNEKLFF
TRBV7-7,NA,once,TRBJ2-6,TGTGCCAGCAGCAAGGAATTAGTGCCACAAAGTCGGGCCAACGTCCTGACTTTC,CASSKELVPQSRANVLTF
TRBV2,NA,NA,TRBJ2-7,TGTGCCAGCAGTGAAAGATACAGGGTCTACGAGCAGTACTTC,CASSERYRVYEQYF
TRBV2,NA,once,TRBJ1-3,TGTGCCAGCAGTGAAGACAGGGACCCCTCTGGAAACACCATATATTTT,CASSEDRDPSGNTIYF
TRBV7-2,NA,NA,TRBJ1-1,TGTGCCAGCAGCTTATCGACAGGAATGAACACTGAAGCTTTCTTT,CASSLSTGMNTEAFF
TRBV5-1,NA,NA,TRBJ1-4,TGCGCCAGCAGCTTCGGCCTGGGGTCCGGGGCGGGGGAGAAACTGTTTTTT,CASSFGLGSGAGEKLFF
TRBV27,TRBD2,NA,TRBJ2-7,TGTGCCAGCAGAAGGACTAGCGGAGCCTACGAGCAGTACTTC,CASRRTSGAYEQYF
TRBV2,NA,NA,TRBJ2-1,TGTGCCAGCACTCTCAAGCCAGGGGTCTCCTACAATGAGCAGTTCTTC,CASTLKPGVSYNEQFF
TRBV10-1,TRBD2,once,TRBJ2-7,TGCGCCAGCAGTGAGTCCCTGGGGCTAGCGGGAGCCTACGAGCAGTACTTC,CASSESLGLAGAYEQYF
TRBV4-1,NA,NA,TRBJ2-1,TGCGCCAGCAGCCAAGCTACTAGCAAGAGCCTCCAGCAGTTCTTC,CASSQATSKSLQQFF
TRBV19,NA,NA,TRBJ1-5,TGTGCCAGTAGTATAAACAGTCCTTATAGCAATCAGCCCCAGCATTTT,CASSINSPYSNQPQHF
TRBV19,TRBD1,NA,TRBJ1-2,TGTGCCAGTAAGATGGAACAGGGGGCCGGCTATGGCTACACCTTC,CASKMEQGAGYGYTF
TRBV30,NA,NA,TRBJ2-1,TGTGCCTGGAGTCGTCAGGAGTACAATGAGCAGTTCTTC,CAWSRQEYNEQFF
TRBV5-1,TRBD2,NA,TRBJ2-1,TGCGCCAGCAGCTTGTTACTAGCGGGGACCAATGAGCAGTTCTTC,CASSLLLAGTNEQFF
TRBV18,TRBD2,NA,TRBJ2-7,TGTGCCAGCTCCCTAGCGGACTCCTACGAGCAGTACTTC,CASSLADSYEQYF
TRBV5-1,TRBD1,NA,TRBJ2-6,TGCGCCAGCAGCGCCGGACAGGGATTCGCTGGGGCCAACGTCCTGACTTTC,CASSAGQGFAGANVLTF
TRBV19,NA,NA,TRBJ1-4,TGTGCCAGTAGTTCAGAGAGGGAAAAACTGTTTTTT,CASSSEREKLFF
TRBV6-1,NA,NA,TRBJ2-7,TGTGCCAGCAGTGCGACAGGGGAGGGCGAGCAGTACTTC,CASSATGEGEQYF